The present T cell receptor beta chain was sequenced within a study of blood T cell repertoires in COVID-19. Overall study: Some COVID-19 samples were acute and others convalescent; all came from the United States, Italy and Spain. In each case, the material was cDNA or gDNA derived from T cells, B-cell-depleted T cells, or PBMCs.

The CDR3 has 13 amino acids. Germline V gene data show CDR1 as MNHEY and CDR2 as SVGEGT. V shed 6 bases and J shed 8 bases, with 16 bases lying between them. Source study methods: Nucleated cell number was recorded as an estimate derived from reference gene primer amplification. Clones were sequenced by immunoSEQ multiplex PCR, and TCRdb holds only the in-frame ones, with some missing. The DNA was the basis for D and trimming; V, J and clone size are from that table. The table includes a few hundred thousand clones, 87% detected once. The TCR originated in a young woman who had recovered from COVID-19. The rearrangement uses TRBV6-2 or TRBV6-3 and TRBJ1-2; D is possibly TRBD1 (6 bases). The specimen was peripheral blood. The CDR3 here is CASSNNRVGGYTF. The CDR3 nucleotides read TGTGCCAGCAGCAATAACAGGGTCGGCGGCTACACCTTC.